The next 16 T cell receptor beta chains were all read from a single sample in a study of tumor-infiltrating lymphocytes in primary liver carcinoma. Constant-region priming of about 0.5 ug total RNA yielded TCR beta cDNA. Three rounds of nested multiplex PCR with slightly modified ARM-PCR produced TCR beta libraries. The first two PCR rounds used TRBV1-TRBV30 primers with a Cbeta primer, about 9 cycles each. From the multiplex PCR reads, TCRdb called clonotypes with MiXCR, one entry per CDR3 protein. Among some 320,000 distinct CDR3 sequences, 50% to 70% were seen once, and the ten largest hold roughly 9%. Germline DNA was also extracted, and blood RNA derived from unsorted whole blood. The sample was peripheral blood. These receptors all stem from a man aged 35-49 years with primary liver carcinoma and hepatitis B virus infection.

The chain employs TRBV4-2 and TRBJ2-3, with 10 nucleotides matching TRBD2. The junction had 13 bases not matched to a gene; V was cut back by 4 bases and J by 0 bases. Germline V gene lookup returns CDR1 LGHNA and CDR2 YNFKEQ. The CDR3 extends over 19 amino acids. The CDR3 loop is CASSLGSSGSQISTDTQYF. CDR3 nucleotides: TGTGCCAGCAGCCTAGGTTCTAGCGGGAGCCAAATTAGCACAGATACGCAGTATTTT.

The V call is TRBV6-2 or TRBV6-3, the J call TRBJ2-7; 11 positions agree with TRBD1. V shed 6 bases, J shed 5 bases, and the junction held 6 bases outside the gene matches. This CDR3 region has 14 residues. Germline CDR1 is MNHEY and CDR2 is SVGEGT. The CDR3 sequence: CASSRTGGIHEQYF. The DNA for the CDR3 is TGTGCCAGCAGCAGGACAGGGGGCATCCACGAGCAGTACTTC.

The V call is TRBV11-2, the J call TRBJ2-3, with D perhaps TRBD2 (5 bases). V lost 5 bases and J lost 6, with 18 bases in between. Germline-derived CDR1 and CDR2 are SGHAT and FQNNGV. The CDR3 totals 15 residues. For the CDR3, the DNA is TGTGCCAGCAGCCAGATGACGGGAAGGGTGGATACGCAGTATTTT. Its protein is CASSQMTGRVDTQYF.

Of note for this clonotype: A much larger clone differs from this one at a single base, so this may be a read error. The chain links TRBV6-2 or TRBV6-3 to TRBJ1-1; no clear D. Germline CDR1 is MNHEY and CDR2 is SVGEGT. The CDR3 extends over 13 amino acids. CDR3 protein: CASSYGVSTEALF. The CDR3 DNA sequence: TGTGCCAGCAGTTACGGGGTGTCTACTGAAGCTCTCTTT.

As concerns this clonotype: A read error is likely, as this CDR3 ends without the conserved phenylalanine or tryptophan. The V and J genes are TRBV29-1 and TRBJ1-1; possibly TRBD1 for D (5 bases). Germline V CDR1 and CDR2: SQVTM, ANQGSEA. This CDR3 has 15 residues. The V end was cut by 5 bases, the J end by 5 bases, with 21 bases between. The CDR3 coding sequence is TGCAGCGTTTCGGCAGGGTGGGGAATGGTAACTGAAGCTTTCTCT. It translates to CSVSAGWGMVTEAFS.

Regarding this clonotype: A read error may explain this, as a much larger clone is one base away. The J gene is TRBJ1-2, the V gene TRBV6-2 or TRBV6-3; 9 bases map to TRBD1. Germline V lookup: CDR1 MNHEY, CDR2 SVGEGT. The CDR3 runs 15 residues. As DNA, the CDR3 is TGTGCCAGCAGTCCCCCTCCGGACAGGGGCTATGGCAACACCTTC. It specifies CASSPPPDRGYGNTF.

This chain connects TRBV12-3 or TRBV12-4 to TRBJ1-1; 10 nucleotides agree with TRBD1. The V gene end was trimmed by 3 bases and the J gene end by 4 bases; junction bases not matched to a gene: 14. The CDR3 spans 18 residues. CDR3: CASSFPLRDRGRSTEAFF. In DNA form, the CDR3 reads TGTGCCAGCAGTTTTCCCCTCCGGGACAGGGGAAGGAGCACTGAAGCTTTCTTT.

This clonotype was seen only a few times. CDR3 in DNA: TGCGCCAGCAGCCTCAAAGGGGTAGGGCCGAATGAGCAGTTCTTC. Residues: CASSLKGVGPNEQFF. The chain combines TRBV5-1 with TRBJ2-1; tentative D call: TRBD1 (5 bases). Germline loops: CDR1 SGHRS, CDR2 YFSETQ. Trimming removed 4 bases from V and 7 bases from J, with 18 bases in between. The CDR3 sequence is 15 residues long.

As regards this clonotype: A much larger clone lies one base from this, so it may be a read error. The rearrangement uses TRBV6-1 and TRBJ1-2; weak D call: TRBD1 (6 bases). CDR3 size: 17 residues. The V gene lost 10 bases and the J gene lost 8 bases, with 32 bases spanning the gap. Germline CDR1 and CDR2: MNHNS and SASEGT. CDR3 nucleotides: TGTGCCATCAAACCCCAAACCAGGGGCCGGCTCGGAGGGGGCTACACCTTC. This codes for CAIKPQTRGRLGGGYTF.

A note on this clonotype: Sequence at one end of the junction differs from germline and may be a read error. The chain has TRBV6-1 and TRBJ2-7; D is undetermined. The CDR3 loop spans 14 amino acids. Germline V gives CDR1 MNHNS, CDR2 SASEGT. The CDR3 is CASSERPGSYEQCF. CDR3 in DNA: TGTGCCAGCAGTGAACGCCCGGGCTCCTACGAGCAATGCTTC.

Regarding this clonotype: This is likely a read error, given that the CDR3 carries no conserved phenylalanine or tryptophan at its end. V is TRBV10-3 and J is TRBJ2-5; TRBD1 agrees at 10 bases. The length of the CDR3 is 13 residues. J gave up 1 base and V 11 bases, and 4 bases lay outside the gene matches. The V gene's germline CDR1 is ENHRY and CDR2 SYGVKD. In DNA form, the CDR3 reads TGTGCCGCGACAGGGGGCCCCCAAGAGACCCAGTACATC. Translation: CAATGGPQETQYI.

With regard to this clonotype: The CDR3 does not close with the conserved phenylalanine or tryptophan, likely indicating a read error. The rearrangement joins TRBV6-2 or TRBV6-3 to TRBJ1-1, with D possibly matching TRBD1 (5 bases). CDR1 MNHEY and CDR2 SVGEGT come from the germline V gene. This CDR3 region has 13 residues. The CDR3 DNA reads TGTGCCAGCCGACTGACAGAAAACACAGAAGCTTTCTCT. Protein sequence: CASRLTENTEAFS.

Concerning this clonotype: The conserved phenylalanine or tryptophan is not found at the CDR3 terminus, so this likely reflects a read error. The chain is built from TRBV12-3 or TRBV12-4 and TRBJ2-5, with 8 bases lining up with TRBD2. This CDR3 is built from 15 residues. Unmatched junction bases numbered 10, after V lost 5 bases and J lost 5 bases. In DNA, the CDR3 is TGTGCCAGCAGTCCATGTAGCGGCGGGAGGGAGACCCAGTACTAC. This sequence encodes CASSPCSGGRETQYY.

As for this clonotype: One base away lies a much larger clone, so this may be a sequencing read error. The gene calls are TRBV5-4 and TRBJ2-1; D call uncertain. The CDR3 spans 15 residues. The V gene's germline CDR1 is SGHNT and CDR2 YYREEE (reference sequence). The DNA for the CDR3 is TGTGCCAGCAGCTCCGCGGAGACGGGTAACAATGGGCAGTTCTTC. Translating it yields CASSSAETGNNGQFF.

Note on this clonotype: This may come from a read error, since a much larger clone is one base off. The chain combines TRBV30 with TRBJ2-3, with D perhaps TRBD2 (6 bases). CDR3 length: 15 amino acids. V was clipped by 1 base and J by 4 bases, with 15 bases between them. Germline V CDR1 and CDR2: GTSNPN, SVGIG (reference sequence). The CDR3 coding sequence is TGTGCCTGGAGTGGGACTAACGGGAGAGCAGATACGCAGTATTTT. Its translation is CAWSGTNGRADTQYF.

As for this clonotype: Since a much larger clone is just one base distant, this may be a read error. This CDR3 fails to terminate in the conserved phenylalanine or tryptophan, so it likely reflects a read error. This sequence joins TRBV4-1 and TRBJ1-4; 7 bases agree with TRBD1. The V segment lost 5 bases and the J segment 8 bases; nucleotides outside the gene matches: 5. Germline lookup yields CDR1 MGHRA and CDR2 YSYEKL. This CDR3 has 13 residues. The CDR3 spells CASSSTGTEKLFL. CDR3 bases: TGCGCCAGCAGCTCGACAGGGACCGAAAAACTGTTTTTA.